This TCR beta chain was documented in a study of cytomegalovirus exposure and HLA in healthy donors. Notes on this clone: What it recognizes is unknown.

Study results and caveats: A missense variant in DCLRE1C was later tied to TCR beta V- and J-gene trimming. In an earlier analysis, productive rearrangement rates for most beta V segments clustered near 87% or 30%.

Amplification used 60 Vbeta primers and 13 Jbeta primers. Sequenced by immunoSEQ multiplex PCR; TCRdb stores in-frame clones only, minus some. The data hold roughly 160,000 clones, with around 79% observed a single time. Sequencing used PBMCs. The sequence was collected from a man between 35 and 55 years old in good health and CMV-seronegative.

The CDR3 DNA is TGTGCCAGCAGCTACGACAGATTCGGCTACTCCTACGAGCAGTACTTC. This sequence encodes CASSYDRFGYSYEQYF. The genes are TRBV7-9 and TRBJ2-7; D perhaps matches TRBD1 (5 bases). The CDR3 has 16 amino acids. Trimming shortened V by 4 bases and J by 0 bases, and 16 bases separated the two germline ends. Germline CDR1 is SEHNR and CDR2 is FQNEAQ (reference sequence).